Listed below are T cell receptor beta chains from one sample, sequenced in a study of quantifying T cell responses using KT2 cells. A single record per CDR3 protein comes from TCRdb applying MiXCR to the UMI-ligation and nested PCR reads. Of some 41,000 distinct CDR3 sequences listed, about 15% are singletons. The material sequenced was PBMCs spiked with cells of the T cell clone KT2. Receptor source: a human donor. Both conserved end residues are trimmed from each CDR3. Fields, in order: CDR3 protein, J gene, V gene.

CDR3: ASSLDRPGMRNSPLH
J: TRBJ1-6
V: TRBV5-1

CDR3: ASSLGGQFNEKLF
J: TRBJ1-4
V: TRBV7-9

CDR3: SAREIAYNEQF
J: TRBJ2-1
V: TRBV20-1

CDR3: ASSLRGGGGSGTDTQY
J: TRBJ2-3
V: TRBV5-5

CDR3: ASLDRSTDTQY
J: TRBJ2-3
V: TRBV2

CDR3: ASSPVLSSYEQY
J: TRBJ2-7
V: TRBV6-2/TRBV6-3

CDR3: ASRGGLEAF
J: TRBJ1-1
V: TRBV6-1

CDR3: ASSFQGWTSPYEQY
J: TRBJ2-7
V: TRBV7-9

CDR3: ASSHWEAGDYEQY
J: TRBJ2-7
V: TRBV25-1

CDR3: SALTIGGYNEQF
J: TRBJ2-1
V: TRBV20-1

CDR3: SGSADMNTEAF
J: TRBJ1-1
V: TRBV29-1

CDR3: ASSQDPQVYEQY
J: TRBJ2-7
V: TRBV3-1

CDR3: SARGGRENNEQF
J: TRBJ2-1
V: TRBV20-1

CDR3: ASEFWETQY
J: TRBJ2-5
V: TRBV6-1

CDR3: ASSLRTGNTDTQY
J: TRBJ2-3
V: TRBV11-3

CDR3: ASSRYPFNSPLH
J: TRBJ1-6
V: TRBV6-5

CDR3: AWASLEGQPQH
J: TRBJ1-5
V: TRBV30

CDR3: ASSYAGLAGEEQY
J: TRBJ2-7
V: TRBV7-6

CDR3: ASRGDGRLGEQY
J: TRBJ2-7
V: TRBV12-3/TRBV12-4

CDR3: AWSSGPEGSPLH
J: TRBJ1-6
V: TRBV30

CDR3: SVYSGILNEQF
J: TRBJ2-1
V: TRBV29-1

CDR3: SGKMNREGTEAF
J: TRBJ1-1
V: TRBV29-1

CDR3: AISEGQAGYT
J: TRBJ1-2
V: TRBV10-3

CDR3: ASSFWGRGETGELF
J: TRBJ2-2
V: TRBV7-2

CDR3: AISDKDREETQY
J: TRBJ2-5
V: TRBV10-3

CDR3: ASRLGLGQPQH
J: TRBJ1-5
V: TRBV7-2

CDR3: ASSLTMGGGRETQY
J: TRBJ2-5
V: TRBV7-3

CDR3: ASSLTGQNQPQH
J: TRBJ1-5
V: TRBV3-1

CDR3: SARADWGNQPQH
J: TRBJ1-5
V: TRBV20-1

CDR3: ASSHDPWAQY
J: TRBJ2-5
V: TRBV12-3/TRBV12-4

CDR3: ASSPQPGSYNSPLH
J: TRBJ1-6
V: TRBV6-5